Sequencing of this T cell receptor (beta chain) was carried out in a study of blood T cell repertoires in COVID-19. The authors' processing: Amplifying reference gene primers gave estimates of nucleated cell counts. Repertoires were generated with immunoSEQ multiplex PCR, while TCRdb's copy carries only in-frame clones and drops some. Clone size and the V and J calls come from that table; the DNA yielded D and trimming. This sample has 200,000 to 250,000 clones; around 85% occur once, and the top ten carry approximately 9.6%. The CDR3 length is 16 residues. The V gene lost 0 bases and the J gene lost 5 bases, with 14 bases spanning the gap. Germline assignment: CDR1 SGHRS and CDR2 YFSETQ.

This chain connects TRBV5-1 to TRBJ2-2, with D possibly being TRBD1 (5 bases). Sequenced material: PBMCs or T cells enriched from blood (not recorded which). This clonotype was sampled from a woman between 50 and 59 years old with acute COVID-19. The CDR3 DNA sequence: TGCGCCAGCAGCTTGGCTGGGGCAGTAGGAACCGGGGAGCTGTTTTTT. This gives the protein CASSLAGAVGTGELFF. Looking up the rest from reference TRBV5-1 and TRBJ2-2 gives the full variable domain: KAGVTQTPRYLIKTRGQQVTLSCSPISGHRSVSWYQQTPGQGLQFLFEYFSETQRNKGNFPGRFSGRQFSNSRSEMNVSTLELGDSALYLCASSLAGAVGTGELFFGEGSRLTVL.